The 27 T cell receptor beta chains reported below all come from one sample, sequenced in a study of T cell clusters in autoimmune cytopenias. TRB amplification used around 260 ng of peripheral blood genomic DNA. TRB was amplified by touch-down multiplex PCR, primer pools A and B combined. TCRdb re-called the multiplex PCR reads; one entry per CDR3 protein, DNA not given. This sample contains 2,500 to 3,500 distinct CDR3 sequences. Sequencing used peripheral blood. All receptors derive from a human donor with an autoimmune cytopenia or autoimmune hepatitis (not recorded which).

This chain connects TRBV6-5 to TRBJ2-5; TCRdb's assignment of TRBD2 cannot be checked, as there is no DNA. CDR1 is MNHEY, CDR2 SVGAGI, per germline. CDR3 length: 16 amino acids. The CDR3 reads CASSYGAGGSRETQYF.

The V and J genes are TRBV11-1 and TRBJ1-2; TCRdb's D call of TRBD1 is untestable without DNA. The germline V gene encodes CDR1 SGHAT and CDR2 FQDESV (reference sequence). The CDR3 runs 15 residues. CDR3 residues: CASSLASTGRFGYTF.

The chain combines TRBV27 with TRBJ2-1; TCRdb calls TRBD1, which cannot be checked without DNA. The CDR3 runs 16 residues. Germline V gene lookup returns CDR1 MNHEY and CDR2 SMNVEV (reference sequence). The CDR3 sequence: CASSLGGLGHFNEQFF.

This clonotype shows up as medium-sized by frequency. The V and J genes are TRBV5-4 and TRBJ2-1. Germline V lookup: CDR1 SGHNT, CDR2 YYREEE (reference sequence). CDR3 size: 11 residues. The CDR3 sequence: CASSLDGEQFF.

V usage is TRBV6-4 and J usage is TRBJ1-6; TCRdb names TRBD1, which stays unverified in the absence of DNA. This CDR3 contains 13 residues. The V gene's germline CDR1 is MRHNA and CDR2 SNTAGT. CDR3 sequence reads: CASSPGGNSPLHF.

This clonotype is labeled medium-sized based on frequency. The rearrangement joins TRBV15 to TRBJ1-4; TCRdb reports TRBD1, a call that lacks DNA to check it against. CDR1 is LNHNV, CDR2 YYDKDF, per germline (reference sequence). CDR3 length: 15 amino acids. The CDR3 sequence: CATSGDGGRNEKLFF.

Frequency places this clonotype as medium-sized. The chain combines TRBV7-6 with TRBJ2-7. Germline loops: CDR1 SGHVS, CDR2 FNYEAQ. The CDR3 totals 13 residues. This CDR3 is CASSLALASEQYF.

This clonotype shows up as medium-sized by frequency. V is TRBV27 and J is TRBJ2-7; TCRdb reports TRBD2, a call that lacks DNA to check it against. There are 15 residues in the CDR3. Germline assignment: CDR1 MNHEY and CDR2 SMNVEV (reference sequence). The CDR3 is CASSVGLARSYEQYF.

This rearrangement joins TRBV19 to TRBJ2-2; the TCRdb call, TRBD1, lacks DNA for checking. Germline CDR1 is LNHDA and CDR2 is SQIVND (reference sequence). This CDR3 region has 14 residues. The CDR3 loop is CASSDRANSGELFF. Combining the CDR3 with reference TRBV19 and TRBJ2-2 gives the whole variable domain DGGITQSPKYLFRKEGQNVTLSCEQNLNHDAMYWYRQDPGQGLRLIYYSQIVNDFQKGDIAEGYSVSREKKESFPLTVTSAQKNPTAFYLCASSDRANSGELFFGEGSRLTVL.

This clonotype is called medium-sized based on its frequency. V and J are TRBV5-4 and TRBJ2-5; TCRdb names TRBD1, which stays unverified in the absence of DNA. The CDR3 sequence is 14 residues long. The germline gives CDR1 SGHNT, CDR2 YYREEE (reference sequence). The CDR3: CASSFWTGGETQYF.

CDR3 sequence reads: CASSQRGVHEQFF. The rearrangement links TRBV27 to TRBJ2-1; the D call from TCRdb, TRBD1, cannot be confirmed without DNA. The CDR3 loop spans 13 amino acids. Germline V lookup: CDR1 MNHEY, CDR2 SMNVEV (reference sequence).

This clonotype is labeled medium-sized based on frequency. The chain links TRBV24-1 to TRBJ2-7; the TCRdb D gene call, TRBD2, has no DNA to confirm it. Germline CDR1 and CDR2: KGHDR and SFDVKD. This CDR3 has 11 residues. CDR3 amino acids: CATSELGVQYF.

The chain couples TRBV15 to TRBJ2-1; TCRdb calls TRBD2, which cannot be checked without DNA. Germline V CDR1 and CDR2: LNHNV, YYDKDF (reference sequence). This CDR3 has 15 amino acids. The CDR3 sequence is CATRGVADLGNEQFF.

This clonotype shows up as medium-sized by frequency. V and J are TRBV30 and TRBJ1-4; the TRBD1 assignment by TCRdb is unverifiable without DNA. CDR1 and CDR2 from the germline V gene are GTSNPN and SVGIG (reference sequence). The CDR3 length is 13 residues. This CDR3 reads CAWRPRGDEKLFF.

Its frequency marks this clonotype as medium-sized. The genes are TRBV12-3 or TRBV12-4 and TRBJ2-3; TCRdb names TRBD1, which stays unverified in the absence of DNA. This CDR3 is 13 amino acids long. The CDR3 protein is CASSGGAGDTQYF.

This clonotype registers medium-sized by frequency. The J gene is TRBJ2-7, the V gene TRBV15. In germline, CDR1 is LNHNV, CDR2 YYDKDF (reference sequence). This CDR3 region has 12 residues. The CDR3 is CATSRDGYEQYF.

The chain is built from TRBV19 and TRBJ2-3; the D gene TCRdb calls, TRBD1, cannot be checked with no DNA. Germline V gives CDR1 LNHDA, CDR2 SQIVND (reference sequence). The CDR3 loop spans 13 amino acids. The CDR3 loop is CASSDRGHDTQYF. Full variable domain (remainder filled in from reference TRBV19 and TRBJ2-3): DGGITQSPKYLFRKEGQNVTLSCEQNLNHDAMYWYRQDPGQGLRLIYYSQIVNDFQKGDIAEGYSVSREKKESFPLTVTSAQKNPTAFYLCASSDRGHDTQYFGPGTRLTVL.

In terms of frequency, this clonotype is medium-sized. This rearrangement joins TRBV12-3 or TRBV12-4 to TRBJ2-7; without DNA, the TCRdb call of TRBD1 cannot be checked. The CDR3 runs to 15 residues. The CDR3 spells CASSLDGTGTHEQYF.

The chain couples TRBV28 to TRBJ2-5. CDR3 length: 12 residues. Germline V gives CDR1 MDHEN, CDR2 SYDVKM. The CDR3 sequence: CASSLTGETQYF.

This clonotype counts as medium-sized by frequency. The chain employs TRBV15 and TRBJ1-4; the D call of TRBD1 rests on TCRdb alone, since no DNA is present to check it. The V gene's germline CDR1 is LNHNV and CDR2 YYDKDF (reference sequence). The CDR3 runs 13 residues. This CDR3 is CATSRDTWGHLFF. The full variable domain, in which reference TRBV15 and TRBJ1-4 provide the parts outside the CDR3, is DAMVIQNPRYQVTQFGKPVTLSCSQTLNHNVMYWYQQKSSQAPKLLFHYYDKDFNNEADTPDNFQSRRPNTSFCFLDIRSPGLGDTAMYLCATSRDTWGHLFFGSGTQLSVL.

The chain employs TRBV6-6 and TRBJ2-7; TCRdb gives TRBD1 as the D gene, but with no DNA this cannot be confirmed. This CDR3 comprises 18 residues. Germline V CDR1 and CDR2: MNHNY, SVGAGI (reference sequence). This CDR3 reads CASSYSRLTGVRDYEQYF.

This clonotype is labeled medium-sized based on frequency. V gene TRBV5-4 combines with J gene TRBJ2-1; TCRdb outputs TRBD1, but without DNA this stays unchecked. Germline V CDR1 and CDR2: SGHNT, YYREEE (reference sequence). The CDR3 is 15 amino acids. Here the CDR3 reads CASRKDRGFYNEQFF.

This clonotype is deemed medium-sized (0.01 to 0.1%) by its frequency. The gene calls are TRBV6-5 and TRBJ2-3; checking the TCRdb D call of TRBD2 is not possible without DNA. The CDR3 covers 19 residues. Germline V gives CDR1 MNHEY, CDR2 SVGAGI. Here the CDR3 reads CASSPTTSGGLGGIRGEYF.

This clonotype is labeled medium-sized (0.01 to 0.1%) based on frequency. The rearrangement links TRBV27 to TRBJ2-1; lacking DNA, the TRBD2 call made by TCRdb goes unchecked. Germline V gene sequence: CDR1 MNHEY, CDR2 SMNVEV (reference sequence). This CDR3 is built from 14 residues. CDR3 sequence: CASSPRGQANEQFF.

This chain connects TRBV19 to TRBJ1-4. This CDR3 spans 15 amino acids. From germline, CDR1 is LNHDA and CDR2 SQIVND (reference sequence). CDR3 sequence reads: CASSIRTSGAEKLFF. The full variable domain, with the rest looked up from reference TRBV19 and TRBJ1-4, is DGGITQSPKYLFRKEGQNVTLSCEQNLNHDAMYWYRQDPGQGLRLIYYSQIVNDFQKGDIAEGYSVSREKKESFPLTVTSAQKNPTAFYLCASSIRTSGAEKLFFGSGTQLSVL.

The chain recombines TRBV6-6 with TRBJ1-3; TCRdb's D gene call, TRBD1, goes unchecked for lack of DNA. This CDR3 comprises 17 residues. The germline V gene has CDR1 MNHNY and CDR2 SVGAGI (reference sequence). The CDR3 region is CASSYTTPGDRGDTIYF.

V gene TRBV12-3 or TRBV12-4 combines with J gene TRBJ2-3; the TRBD1 assignment by TCRdb is unverifiable without DNA. The CDR3 extends over 17 amino acids. This CDR3 is CASSQLGKTGTPDTQYF.